This T cell receptor (beta chain) was identified during a study of control samples from healthy donors and cancer patients (dated by TCRdb to the early 2020s). Library construction relied on the immunoSEQ multiplex PCR assay. The immuneACCESS repertoire file appears here via TCRdb, limited to in-frame rearrangements. These files lack a portion of the clones; in checked studies, under half of the deficit traces to unresolved V genes, and the cause of the others is not known. For this sample there are tens of thousands of clones; roughly 90% appear just once. Jointly, the top ten make up 5.7% of the sample. From V the trimming removes 0 bases and from J it removes 5 bases, while the gene matches leave 3 bases of the junction unaccounted for. CDR1 LNHDA and CDR2 SQIVND are derived from the germline V gene (reference sequence). The CDR3 sequence holds 14 residues, the cysteine and phenylalanine included. The sequence is cut down to CDR3 DNA, 42 bases in frame from base 1.

A word on this clone: Its antigen target is currently unknown. Base qualities were left out, and no much larger clone turns up one base away.

The V and J genes are TRBV19 and TRBJ2-7, with 8 central nucleotides matching TRBD2. The clonotype originates from a woman between 45 and 60 years old in good health. Sequenced input: blood. CDR3 loop: CASSIDVGGDEQYF. The nucleotide sequence reads TGTGCCAGTAGTATAGATGTCGGGGGGGACGAGCAGTACTTC.